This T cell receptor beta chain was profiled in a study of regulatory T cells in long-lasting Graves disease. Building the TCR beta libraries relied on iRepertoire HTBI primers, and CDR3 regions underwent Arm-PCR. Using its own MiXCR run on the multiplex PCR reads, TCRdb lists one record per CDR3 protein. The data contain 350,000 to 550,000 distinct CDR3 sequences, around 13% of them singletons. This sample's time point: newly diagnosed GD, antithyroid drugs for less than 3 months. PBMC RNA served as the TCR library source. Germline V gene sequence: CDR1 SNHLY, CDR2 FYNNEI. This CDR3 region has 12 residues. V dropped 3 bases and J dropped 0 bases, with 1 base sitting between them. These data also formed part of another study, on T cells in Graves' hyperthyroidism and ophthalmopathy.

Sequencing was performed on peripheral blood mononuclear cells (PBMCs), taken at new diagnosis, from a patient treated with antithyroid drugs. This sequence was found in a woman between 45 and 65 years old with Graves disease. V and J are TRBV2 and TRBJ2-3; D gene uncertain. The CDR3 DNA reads TGTGCCAGCAGTGATAGCACAGATACGCAGTATTTT. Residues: CASSDSTDTQYF.